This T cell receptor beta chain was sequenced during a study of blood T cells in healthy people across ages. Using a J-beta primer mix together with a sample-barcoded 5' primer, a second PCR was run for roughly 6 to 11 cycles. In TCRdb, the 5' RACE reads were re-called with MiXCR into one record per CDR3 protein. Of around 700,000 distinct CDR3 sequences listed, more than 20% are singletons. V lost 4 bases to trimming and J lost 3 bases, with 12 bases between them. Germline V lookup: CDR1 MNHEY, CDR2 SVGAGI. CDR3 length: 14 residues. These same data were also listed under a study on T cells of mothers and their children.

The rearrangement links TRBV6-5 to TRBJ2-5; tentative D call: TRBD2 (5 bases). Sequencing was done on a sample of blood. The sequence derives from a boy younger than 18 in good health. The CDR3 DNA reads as TGTGCCAGCAGTTCCCCGGGGATGGAAGAGACCCAGTACTTC. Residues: CASSSPGMEETQYF.